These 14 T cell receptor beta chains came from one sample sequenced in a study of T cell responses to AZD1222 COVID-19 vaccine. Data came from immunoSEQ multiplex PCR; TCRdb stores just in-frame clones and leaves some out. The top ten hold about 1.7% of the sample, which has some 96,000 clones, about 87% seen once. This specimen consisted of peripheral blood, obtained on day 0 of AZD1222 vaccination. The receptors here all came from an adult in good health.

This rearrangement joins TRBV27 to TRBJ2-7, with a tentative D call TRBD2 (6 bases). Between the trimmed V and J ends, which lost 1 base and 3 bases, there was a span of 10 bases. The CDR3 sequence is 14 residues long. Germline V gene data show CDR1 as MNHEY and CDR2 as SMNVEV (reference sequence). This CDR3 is CASSLWGGNYEQYF. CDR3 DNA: TGTGCCAGCAGTTTATGGGGCGGGAACTACGAGCAGTACTTC.

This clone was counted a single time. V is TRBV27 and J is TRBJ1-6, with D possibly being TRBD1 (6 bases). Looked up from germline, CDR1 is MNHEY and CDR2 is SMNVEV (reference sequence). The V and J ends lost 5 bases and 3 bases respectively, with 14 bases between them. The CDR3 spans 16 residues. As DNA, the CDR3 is TGTGCCAGCAGTATGGCGGCAGGGGACTATAATTCACCCCTCCACTTT. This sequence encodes CASSMAAGDYNSPLHF.

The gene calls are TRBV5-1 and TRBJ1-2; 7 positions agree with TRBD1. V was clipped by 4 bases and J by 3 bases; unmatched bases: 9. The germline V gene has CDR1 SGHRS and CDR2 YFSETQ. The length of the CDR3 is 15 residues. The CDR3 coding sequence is TGCGCCAGCAGCGTGAGGGGGCCTGGCGACTATGGCTACACCTTC. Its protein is CASSVRGPGDYGYTF.

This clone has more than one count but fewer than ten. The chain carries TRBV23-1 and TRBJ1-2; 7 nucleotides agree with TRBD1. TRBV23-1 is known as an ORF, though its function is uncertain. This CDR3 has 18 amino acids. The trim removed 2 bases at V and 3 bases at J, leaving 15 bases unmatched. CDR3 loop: CASSQARQGHHFYYGYTF. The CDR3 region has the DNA TGCGCCAGCAGTCAAGCCAGACAGGGACATCATTTCTACTATGGCTACACCTTC.

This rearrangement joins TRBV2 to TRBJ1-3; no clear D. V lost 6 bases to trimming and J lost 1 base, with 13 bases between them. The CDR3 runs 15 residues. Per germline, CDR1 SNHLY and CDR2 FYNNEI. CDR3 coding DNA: TGTGCCAGCAGCGAGAACGGGAGGTCTGGAAACACCATATATTTT. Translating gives CASSENGRSGNTIYF.

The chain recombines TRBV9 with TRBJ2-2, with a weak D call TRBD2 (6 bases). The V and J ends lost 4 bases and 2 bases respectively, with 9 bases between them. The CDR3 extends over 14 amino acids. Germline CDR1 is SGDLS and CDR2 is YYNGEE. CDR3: CASSFSGNTGELFF. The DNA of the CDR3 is TGTGCCAGCAGCTTTAGCGGAAACACCGGGGAGCTGTTTTTT.

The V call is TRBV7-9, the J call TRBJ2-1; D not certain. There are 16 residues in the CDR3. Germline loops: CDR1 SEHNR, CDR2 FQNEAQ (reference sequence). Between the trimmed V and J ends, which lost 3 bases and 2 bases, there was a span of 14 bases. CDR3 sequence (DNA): TGTGCCAGCAGCTTTACGTTCTACCTGACCTACAATGAGCAGTTCTTC. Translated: CASSFTFYLTYNEQFF.

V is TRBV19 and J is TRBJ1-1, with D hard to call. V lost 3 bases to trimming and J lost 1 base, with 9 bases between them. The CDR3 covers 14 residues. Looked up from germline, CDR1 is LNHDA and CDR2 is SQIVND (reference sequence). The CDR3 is CASSIPSSNTEAFF. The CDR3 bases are TGTGCCAGTAGTATCCCCTCATCGAACACTGAAGCTTTCTTT.

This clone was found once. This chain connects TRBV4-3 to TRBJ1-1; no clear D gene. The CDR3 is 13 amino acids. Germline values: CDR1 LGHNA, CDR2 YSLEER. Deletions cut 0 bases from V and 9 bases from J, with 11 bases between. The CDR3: CASSQDSRAQAFF. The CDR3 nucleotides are TGCGCCAGCAGCCAAGATTCGAGGGCGCAAGCTTTCTTT.

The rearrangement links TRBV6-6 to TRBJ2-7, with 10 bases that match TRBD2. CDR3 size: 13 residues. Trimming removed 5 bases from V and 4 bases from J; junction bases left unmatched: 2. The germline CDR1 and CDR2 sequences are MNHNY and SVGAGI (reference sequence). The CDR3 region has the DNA TGTGCCAGCAGTCCTAGCGGGGGATACGAGCAGTACTTC. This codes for CASSPSGGYEQYF.

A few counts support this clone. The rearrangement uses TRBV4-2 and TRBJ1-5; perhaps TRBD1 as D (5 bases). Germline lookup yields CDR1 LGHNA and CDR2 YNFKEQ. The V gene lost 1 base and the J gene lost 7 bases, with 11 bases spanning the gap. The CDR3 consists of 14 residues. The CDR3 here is CASSQGGSGQPQHF. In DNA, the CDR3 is TGTGCCAGCAGCCAAGGGGGGAGTGGGCAGCCCCAGCATTTT.

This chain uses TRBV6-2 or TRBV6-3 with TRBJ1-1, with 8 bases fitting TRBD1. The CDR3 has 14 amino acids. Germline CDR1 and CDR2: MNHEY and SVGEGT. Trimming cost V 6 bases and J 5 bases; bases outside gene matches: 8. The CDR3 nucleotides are TGTGCCAGCAGCACCACAGGGGGTGGTACTGAAGCTTTCTTT. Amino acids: CASSTTGGGTEAFF.

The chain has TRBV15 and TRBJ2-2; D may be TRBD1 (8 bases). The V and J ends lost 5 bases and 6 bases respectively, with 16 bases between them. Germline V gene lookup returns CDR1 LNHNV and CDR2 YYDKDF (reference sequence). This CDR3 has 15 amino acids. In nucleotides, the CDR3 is TGTGCCACCAGCCTGTCTACAGGGGGGGCCGGGGAGCTGTTTTTT. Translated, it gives CATSLSTGGAGELFF. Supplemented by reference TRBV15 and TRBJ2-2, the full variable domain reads DAMVIQNPRYQVTQFGKPVTLSCSQTLNHNVMYWYQQKSSQAPKLLFHYYDKDFNNEADTPDNFQSRRPNTSFCFLDIRSPGLGDTAMYLCATSLSTGGAGELFFGEGSRLTVL.

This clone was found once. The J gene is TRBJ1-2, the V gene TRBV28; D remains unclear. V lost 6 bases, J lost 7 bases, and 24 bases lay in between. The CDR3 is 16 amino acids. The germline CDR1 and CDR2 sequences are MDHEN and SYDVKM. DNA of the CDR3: TGTGCCAGCAGCCCTCCTTCCTCAGATACCACTCGTGGCTACACCTTC. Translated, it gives CASSPPSSDTTRGYTF.